These 29 T cell receptor beta chains originate from one sample sequenced in a study of T cells in Graves' hyperthyroidism and ophthalmopathy. RNA transcripts served as the template for amplifying TCR beta CDR3 regions. First-round RT-PCR targeting the TCR CDR3 was performed with the HTBI primer set. Via MiXCR, TCRdb re-called the multiplex PCR reads, giving one row per CDR3 protein. The table has 300,000 to 350,000 distinct CDR3 sequences, about 15% seen once. Specimen: blood. The receptor set was obtained from a woman in her thirties with Graves' hyperthyroidism.

The chain recombines TRBV30 with TRBJ1-2, with D possibly matching TRBD1 (5 bases). CDR1 GTSNPN and CDR2 SVGIG come from the germline V gene (reference sequence). Trimming shortened V by 4 bases and J by 6 bases, and 18 bases separated the two germline ends. This CDR3 has 14 amino acids. The CDR3 reads CAWTTPIKGDGYTF. The CDR3, as DNA: TGTGCCTGGACTACCCCGATCAAAGGGGATGGCTACACCTTC.

This clonotype has only a few counts. The chain couples TRBV20-1 to TRBJ2-7; 11 bases map to TRBD2. V was pared by 0 bases and J by 7 bases, with 11 bases of the junction left unmatched. This CDR3 has 16 residues. Germline V lookup: CDR1 DFQATT, CDR2 SNEGSKA (reference sequence). The chain's CDR3 is CSARDRIAGGPGEQYF. In nucleotides, the CDR3 is TGCAGTGCTAGAGATCGGATAGCGGGAGGGCCTGGGGAGCAGTACTTC.

The V and J genes are TRBV4-1 and TRBJ1-2, with D possibly TRBD1 on 6 matching bases. In germline, CDR1 is MGHRA, CDR2 YSYEKL. V lost 0 bases, J lost 5 bases, and 16 bases lay in between. The CDR3 has 16 residues. CDR3 residues: CASSQEGGLNLYGYTF. The CDR3 DNA follows: TGCGCCAGCAGCCAAGAGGGGGGCTTAAACTTATATGGCTACACCTTC.

On this clonotype itself: A junction end diverges from the germline sequence, so it may reflect a read error. The J gene is TRBJ2-3, the V gene TRBV9, with TRBD2 identical over 7 bases. Looked up from germline, CDR1 is SGDLS and CDR2 is YYNGEE. CDR3 length equals 15 residues. DNA for the CDR3: TGTGTCAGCAGCGTAGCCGGGACTACCACAGATACGCAGTATTTT. As protein: CVSSVAGTTTDTQYF.

The CDR3: CASSMGLLDSHEQYF. The CDR3 DNA reads as TGTGCCAGCAGCATGGGACTTCTAGATTCCCACGAGCAGTACTTC. The chain joins TRBV9 to TRBJ2-7; TRBD2 is a possible D gene (6 bases). V lost 4 bases to trimming and J lost 5 bases, with 19 bases between them. The CDR3 spans 15 residues. The germline V gene encodes CDR1 SGDLS and CDR2 YYNGEE.

This clonotype was detected a few times. The chain has TRBV28 and TRBJ1-6; no reliable D call. V lost 8 bases and J 4 bases, leaving 12 bases between the germline ends. CDR3 length equals 14 residues. Germline CDR1 and CDR2: MDHEN and SYDVKM. The CDR3 DNA reads as TGTGCCAGCGTGTCGGGAGAATATAATTCACCCCTCCACTTT. This encodes CASVSGEYNSPLHF.

In this sample, this clonotype turned up a few times. This chain uses TRBV20-1 with TRBJ2-3; 8 bases line up with TRBD2. Germline V lookup: CDR1 DFQATT, CDR2 SNEGSKA (reference sequence). V trimming: 6 bases; J trimming: 1 base; junction bases outside the gene matches: 6. The CDR3 spans 14 residues. The CDR3 region has the DNA TGCAGTGCACGAAGCGGGAGTGGCACAGATACGCAGTATTTT. Translation: CSARSGSGTDTQYF.

In its sample, this clonotype was seen many times. The chain carries TRBV7-9 and TRBJ2-3, with TRBD2 matching over 12 bases. Germline CDR1 is SEHNR and CDR2 is FQNEAQ (reference sequence). The CDR3 extends over 16 amino acids. V lost 7 bases to trimming and J lost 2 bases; unmatched junction nucleotides: 7. The chain's CDR3 is CASTQTSGSTTDTQYF. CDR3 nucleotides: TGTGCCAGCACTCAGACTAGCGGGAGTACCACAGATACGCAGTATTTT.

This clonotype was detected ten times or more. The chain recombines TRBV2 with TRBJ2-1; D gene ambiguous. Trimming shortened V by 2 bases and J by 9 bases, and 17 bases separated the two germline ends. This CDR3 is built from 15 residues. CDR1 is SNHLY and CDR2 is FYNNEI in the germline V gene. CDR3 amino acids: CASSEQALRFGEQFF. The CDR3 DNA reads as TGTGCCAGCAGTGAACAAGCATTGAGGTTCGGTGAGCAGTTCTTC. The full variable domain, with the rest looked up from reference TRBV2 and TRBJ2-1, is EPEVTQTPSHQVTQMGQEVILRCVPISNHLYFYWYRQILGQKVEFLVSFYNNEISEKSEIFDDQFSVERPDGSNFTLKIRSTKLEDSAMYFCASSEQALRFGEQFFGPGTRLTVL.

This clonotype was detected many times. This chain connects TRBV2 to TRBJ2-7; 8 bases align to TRBD1. The CDR3 loop spans 17 amino acids. Germline trimming cut 3 bases from V and 5 bases from J; bases unmatched to any gene: 15. In germline, CDR1 is SNHLY, CDR2 FYNNEI. The CDR3 region has the DNA TGTGCCAGCAGTGATGTAATTAGGGGGACAGGAGCAGACGAGCAGTACTTC. Translated, it gives CASSDVIRGTGADEQYF.

This clonotype was seen ten or more times. In nucleotides, the CDR3 is TGTGCCAGCAGTCCCCGCGGGGCCTACGAGCAGTACTTC. This translates into CASSPRGAYEQYF. The chain combines TRBV6-5 with TRBJ2-7; weak D call: TRBD2 (6 bases). This CDR3 comprises 13 residues. Germline CDR1 and CDR2: MNHEY and SVGAGI. V was trimmed by 5 bases and J by 2 bases, leaving 10 bases between them.

As to this clonotype: This may be a read error, as it is one base from a much larger clone. The V gene is TRBV13, the J gene TRBJ2-1; 12 nucleotides match TRBD2. From germline, CDR1 is PRHDT and CDR2 FYEKMQ (reference sequence). The V and J ends lost 8 bases and 1 base, in that order; junction bases with no gene match: 9. This CDR3 spans 17 amino acids. CDR3 nucleotide sequence: TGTGCCAGCGGAACACTAGCGGGAGGCGGGTCCTACAATGAGCAGTTCTTC. This gives the protein CASGTLAGGGSYNEQFF.

The rearrangement joins TRBV4-3 to TRBJ2-1; 10 bases map to TRBD2. Germline V gene lookup returns CDR1 LGHNA and CDR2 YSLEER. V lost 6 bases to trimming and J lost 2 bases; unmatched junction nucleotides: 4. The CDR3 is 15 amino acids. The CDR3 is CASRLLAGAYNEQFF. CDR3 in DNA: TGCGCCAGCAGACTTCTAGCGGGAGCCTACAATGAGCAGTTCTTC.

This clonotype has ten or more counts. As DNA, the CDR3 is TGTGCCAGCAGCTCCGGCTCTCGGCCTGGATCACCCCTCCACTTT. Translation gives CASSSGSRPGSPLHF. The V and J genes are TRBV7-2 and TRBJ1-6, with D unclear. The CDR3 covers 15 residues. Germline CDR1 is SGHTA and CDR2 is FQGNSA. The V and J ends lost 4 bases and 10 bases respectively, with 17 bases between them.

The table lists this clonotype with many counts. This rearrangement joins TRBV12-3 or TRBV12-4 to TRBJ2-5, with D perhaps matching TRBD1 (5 bases). This CDR3 region has 16 residues. Trimming took off 5 bases at V and 5 bases at J, with 21 bases between the two ends. CDR3 nucleotide sequence: TGTGCCAGCAGTCCTCCGTCAGATTGGGGCTTGGAGACCCAGTACTTC. This encodes CASSPPSDWGLETQYF.

The sample holds a few counts of this clonotype. The J gene is TRBJ1-2, the V gene TRBV15; 11 positions match TRBD1. CDR1 is LNHNV, CDR2 YYDKDF, per germline (reference sequence). V trimming: 3 bases; J trimming: 13 bases; junction bases outside the gene matches: 7. The CDR3 spans 13 residues. The CDR3 region has the DNA TGTGCCACCAGCAGGGGGACAGGGGGGATTGGCACCTTC. Translated, it gives CATSRGTGGIGTF.

This clonotype has only a few counts. This rearrangement joins TRBV30 to TRBJ1-2, with D uncertain. This CDR3 region has 11 residues. CDR1 GTSNPN and CDR2 SVGIG come from the germline V gene (reference sequence). The V end was cut by 3 bases, the J end by 6 bases, with 8 bases between. The CDR3 DNA reads TGTGCCTGGAGCGCATACCATGGCTACACCTTC. Protein sequence: CAWSAYHGYTF.

There are many counts of this clonotype. The chain links TRBV27 to TRBJ1-3, with D unresolved. V was clipped by 3 bases and J by 6 bases, with 12 bases between them. CDR1 is MNHEY, CDR2 SMNVEV, per germline (reference sequence). The CDR3 is made up of 14 amino acids. The CDR3 DNA reads as TGTGCCAGCAGTTTCTCTCGGGCGGAAAACACCATATATTTT. Translating it yields CASSFSRAENTIYF.

This clonotype was seen many times. The chain links TRBV2 to TRBJ2-7; D tentatively reads TRBD1 or TRBD2 (5 bases each). V was pared by 7 bases and J by 3 bases, with 16 bases between. The length of the CDR3 is 14 residues. Germline loops: CDR1 SNHLY, CDR2 FYNNEI. CDR3 sequence reads: CASIRDANRYEQYF. For the CDR3, the DNA is TGTGCCAGCATACGGGACGCCAACCGCTACGAGCAGTACTTC.

The rearrangement joins TRBV7-2 to TRBJ1-3; D perhaps matches TRBD1 (6 bases). The CDR3 runs 16 residues. The V gene's germline CDR1 is SGHTA and CDR2 FQGNSA. The V end was cut by 6 bases, the J end by 9 bases, with 24 bases between. CDR3 coding DNA: TGTGCCAGCAGTTTGTGGGGGGCTCGACGGGGACGCACCATATATTTT. Protein: CASSLWGARRGRTIYF.

The chain has TRBV11-2 and TRBJ2-5; 13 nucleotides align to TRBD2. Germline values: CDR1 SGHAT, CDR2 FQNNGV. The CDR3 runs to 19 residues. The ends lost 8 bases at V and 10 bases at J; junction bases unmatched: 25. CDR3 sequence reads: CASAGLAGTSGAPGVDQYF. In nucleotides, the CDR3 is TGTGCCAGCGCAGGGTTAGCCGGGACTAGCGGGGCTCCAGGGGTGGACCAGTACTTC.

The chain combines TRBV12-3 or TRBV12-4 with TRBJ2-2, with unresolved D. Trimming removed 8 bases from V and 6 bases from J, with 10 bases in between. This CDR3 contains 12 residues. The CDR3 reads CASYPVPGELFF. CDR3 bases: TGTGCCAGCTATCCTGTACCCGGGGAGCTGTTTTTT.

Many counts were recorded for this clonotype. The J gene is TRBJ1-1, the V gene TRBV6-2 or TRBV6-3; D is unresolved. This CDR3 has 12 residues. Trimming left V 8 bases short and J 5 bases short, with 12 bases between. Germline CDR1 is MNHEY and CDR2 is SVGEGT. CDR3 sequence reads: CASRTAGTEAFF. DNA for the CDR3: TGTGCCAGCCGGACTGCAGGAACTGAAGCTTTCTTT.

This chain uses TRBV19 with TRBJ2-1, with D tentatively TRBD2 (6 bases). Trimming took 5 bases from V and 6 from J, leaving 20 bases between them. Germline CDR1 reads LNHDA; CDR2 reads SQIVND (reference sequence). This CDR3 has 16 amino acids. In DNA, the CDR3 is TGTGCCAGTAGTCGCTCAGTACTAGCCTCCCGCAATGAGCAGTTCTTC. Protein product: CASSRSVLASRNEQFF.

J is TRBJ1-5 and V is TRBV11-2; TRBD1 might be the D (6 bases). The CDR3 loop spans 16 amino acids. The V end was cut by 5 bases, the J end by 5 bases, with 19 bases between. Germline lookup yields CDR1 SGHAT and CDR2 FQNNGV. The CDR3 region is CASSPQGSRYDQPQHF. The CDR3 DNA reads TGTGCCAGCAGCCCTCAGGGGTCTCGATACGATCAGCCCCAGCATTTT.

This clonotype was counted many times. The chain is built from TRBV7-2 and TRBJ1-1, with D perhaps TRBD1 (6 bases). This CDR3 spans 16 amino acids. V lost 4 bases and J lost 4, with 19 bases in between. Germline CDR1 reads SGHTA; CDR2 reads FQGNSA. The CDR3 spells CASSWTARGGFTEAFF. CDR3 nucleotides: TGTGCCAGCAGCTGGACAGCGAGAGGCGGATTCACTGAAGCTTTCTTT.

This clonotype turned up a few times. This sequence joins TRBV11-2 and TRBJ2-1; no reliable D call. CDR1 and CDR2 from the germline V gene are SGHAT and FQNNGV. This CDR3 has 16 residues. Trimming shortened V by 1 base and J by 4 bases, and 14 bases separated the two germline ends. The DNA for the CDR3 is TGTGCCAGCAGCTTAGTGGTCAGGTTGAAATACAATGAGCAGTTCTTC. Its protein is CASSLVVRLKYNEQFF.

The chain links TRBV4-1 to TRBJ1-4; D gene uncertain. The V end lost 0 bases, the J end lost 8 bases, and 13 bases lay between the germline ends. Looked up from germline, CDR1 is MGHRA and CDR2 is YSYEKL. The CDR3 contains 15 residues. CDR3 sequence reads: CASSQEEHVEEKLFF. Here the CDR3 DNA reads TGCGCCAGCAGCCAAGAAGAACATGTGGAGGAAAAACTGTTTTTT.

In this sample, this clonotype turned up many times. The chain recombines TRBV28 with TRBJ2-2; TRBD2 aligns across 9 bases. The J segment lost 8 bases and the V segment lost 5 bases, leaving 6 bases of the junction unmatched. The germline V gene encodes CDR1 MDHEN and CDR2 SYDVKM. The CDR3 totals 14 residues. The CDR3 DNA reads as TGTGCCAGCAGTCTTAGCGGGAGTCAAGGGGAGCTGTTTTTT. Translated, it gives CASSLSGSQGELFF.